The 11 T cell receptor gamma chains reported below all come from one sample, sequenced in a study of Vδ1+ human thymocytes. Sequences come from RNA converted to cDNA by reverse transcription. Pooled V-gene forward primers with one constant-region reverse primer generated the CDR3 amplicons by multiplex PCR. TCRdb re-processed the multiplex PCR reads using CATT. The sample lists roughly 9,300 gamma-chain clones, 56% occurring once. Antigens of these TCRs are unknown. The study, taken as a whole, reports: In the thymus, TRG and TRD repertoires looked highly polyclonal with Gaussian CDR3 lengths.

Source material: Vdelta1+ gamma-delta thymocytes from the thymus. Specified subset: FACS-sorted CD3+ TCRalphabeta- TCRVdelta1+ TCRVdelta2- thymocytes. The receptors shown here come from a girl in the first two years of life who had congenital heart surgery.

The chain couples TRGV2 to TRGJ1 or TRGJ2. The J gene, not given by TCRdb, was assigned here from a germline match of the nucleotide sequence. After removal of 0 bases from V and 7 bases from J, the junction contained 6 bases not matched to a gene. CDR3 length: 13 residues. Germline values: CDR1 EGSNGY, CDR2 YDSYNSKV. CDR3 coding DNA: TGTGCCACCTGGGACGGGCGGAAGTATAAGAAACTCTTT. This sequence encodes CATWDGRKYKKLF.

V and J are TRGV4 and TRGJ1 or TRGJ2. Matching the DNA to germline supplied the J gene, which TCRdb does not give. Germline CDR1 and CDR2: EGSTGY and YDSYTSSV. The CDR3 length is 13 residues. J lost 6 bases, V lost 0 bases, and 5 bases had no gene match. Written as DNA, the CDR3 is TGTGCCACCTGGGATGGGGTTGTTTATAAGAAACTCTTT. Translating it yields CATWDGVVYKKLF.

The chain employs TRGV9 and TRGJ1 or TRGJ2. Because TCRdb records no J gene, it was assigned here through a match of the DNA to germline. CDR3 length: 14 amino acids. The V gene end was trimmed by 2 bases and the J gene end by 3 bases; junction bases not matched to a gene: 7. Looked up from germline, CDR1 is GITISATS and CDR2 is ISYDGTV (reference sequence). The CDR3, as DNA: TGTGCCTTGTGGGAGGCGGAATTTTATTATAAGAAACTCTTT. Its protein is CALWEAEFYYKKLF.

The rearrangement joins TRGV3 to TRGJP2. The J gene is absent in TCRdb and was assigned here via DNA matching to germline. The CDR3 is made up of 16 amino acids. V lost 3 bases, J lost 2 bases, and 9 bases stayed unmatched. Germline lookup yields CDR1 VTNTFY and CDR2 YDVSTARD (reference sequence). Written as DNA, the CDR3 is TGTGCCACCTGGGACCCTAGAGGAAGTAGTGATTGGATCAAGACGTTT. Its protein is CATWDPRGSSDWIKTF.

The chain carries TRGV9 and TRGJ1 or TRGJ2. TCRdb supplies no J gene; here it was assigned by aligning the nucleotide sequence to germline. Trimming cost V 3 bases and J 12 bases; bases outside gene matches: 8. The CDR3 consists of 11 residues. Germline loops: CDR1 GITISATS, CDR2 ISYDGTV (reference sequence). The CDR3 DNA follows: TGTGCCTTGTGGGAGTGCACTTGGAAACTCTTT. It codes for CALWECTWKLF.

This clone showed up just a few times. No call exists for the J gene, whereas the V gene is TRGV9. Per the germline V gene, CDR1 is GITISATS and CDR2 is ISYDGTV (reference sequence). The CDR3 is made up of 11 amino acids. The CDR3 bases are TGTGCCTTGTGGGAGGTGCGGGGGGTTCTCTTT. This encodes CALWEVRGVLF.

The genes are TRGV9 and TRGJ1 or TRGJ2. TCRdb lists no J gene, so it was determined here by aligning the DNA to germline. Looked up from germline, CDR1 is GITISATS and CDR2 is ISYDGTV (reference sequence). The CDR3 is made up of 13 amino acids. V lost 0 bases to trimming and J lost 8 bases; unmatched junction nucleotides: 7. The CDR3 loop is CALWEVRLDKKLF. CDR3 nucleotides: TGTGCCTTGTGGGAGGTGCGATTAGATAAGAAACTCTTT.

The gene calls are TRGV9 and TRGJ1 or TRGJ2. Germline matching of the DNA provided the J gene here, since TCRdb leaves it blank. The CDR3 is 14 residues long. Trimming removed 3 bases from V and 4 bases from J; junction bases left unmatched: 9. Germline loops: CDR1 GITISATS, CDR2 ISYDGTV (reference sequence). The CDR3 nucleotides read TGTGCCTTGTGGGAGTCATCGAAATATTATAAGAAACTCTTT. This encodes CALWESSKYYKKLF.

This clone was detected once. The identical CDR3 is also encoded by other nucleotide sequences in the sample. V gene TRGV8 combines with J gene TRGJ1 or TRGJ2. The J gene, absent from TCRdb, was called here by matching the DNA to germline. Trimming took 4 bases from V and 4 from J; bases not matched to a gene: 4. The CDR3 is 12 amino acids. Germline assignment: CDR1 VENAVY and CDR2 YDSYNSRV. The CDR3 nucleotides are TGTGCCACCTGGGAACCCTATTATAAGAAACTCTTT. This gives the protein CATWEPYYKKLF.

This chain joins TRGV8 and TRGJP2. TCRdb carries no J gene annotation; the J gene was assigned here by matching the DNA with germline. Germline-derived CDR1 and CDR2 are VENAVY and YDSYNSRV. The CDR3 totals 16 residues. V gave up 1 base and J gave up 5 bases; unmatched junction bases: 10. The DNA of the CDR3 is TGTGCCACCTGGGATAGAAGGGGGTTGAGTGATTGGATCAAGACGTTT. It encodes CATWDRRGLSDWIKTF.

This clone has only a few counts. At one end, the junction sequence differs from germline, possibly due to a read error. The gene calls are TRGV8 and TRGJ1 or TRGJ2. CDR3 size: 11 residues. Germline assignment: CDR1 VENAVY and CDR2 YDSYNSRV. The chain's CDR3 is CAAWDRSKKLF. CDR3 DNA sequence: TGTGCCGCCTGGGATAGGTCTAAGAAACTCTTT.